These 3 T cell receptor beta chains were all obtained from the same sample, sequenced in a study of patients and donors after allogeneic stem cell transplantation. One entry per CDR3 protein results from TCRdb running MiXCR on the RT-PCR reads. The sample yields about 25,000 distinct CDR3 sequences, roughly 43% seen once. Sequenced input: blood, either unsorted or a sorted T cell fraction (not recorded which). Receptors originate from a human donor who was either an allogeneic HSCT recipient or a stem cell or donor lymphocyte infusion donor (not recorded which). It is not recorded whose cells these are; they may come from a transplant donor.

This clonotype has a handful of counts. The J gene is TRBJ1-6, the V gene TRBV2; 10 positions match TRBD1. V trimming: 0 bases; J trimming: 4 bases; junction bases outside the gene matches: 6. This CDR3 is 18 amino acids long. Germline lookup yields CDR1 SNHLY and CDR2 FYNNEI. CDR3 nucleotides: TGTGCCAGCAGTGAAGCGCTTGGGACAGGGGTTTATAATTCACCCCTCCACTTT. This sequence encodes CASSEALGTGVYNSPLHF.

The chain recombines TRBV5-1 with TRBJ2-2; maybe TRBD1 (6 bases). The CDR3 loop spans 15 amino acids. Between the trimmed V and J ends, which lost 0 bases and 4 bases, there was a span of 10 bases. CDR1 is SGHRS and CDR2 is YFSETQ in the germline V gene. The CDR3 DNA is TGCGCCAGCAGCTTGGACAGGGTCGGCACCGGGGAGCTGTTTTTT. It is translated as CASSLDRVGTGELFF.

This clonotype was counted only a few times. The rearrangement joins TRBV3-1 to TRBJ1-2, with TRBD1 identical over 8 bases. The germline gives CDR1 LGHDT, CDR2 YNNKEL (reference sequence). V lost 4 bases to trimming and J lost 3 bases; unmatched junction nucleotides: 7. This CDR3 spans 15 amino acids. CDR3 bases: TGTGCCAGCAGCCGAGGACAGGGCGCTCACTATGGCTACACCTTC. Encoded protein: CASSRGQGAHYGYTF.